The next 7 T cell receptor beta chains were all read from a single sample in a study of cytomegalovirus exposure and HLA in healthy donors. 60 Vbeta and 13 Jbeta primers were used in PCR. The table came from immunoSEQ multiplex PCR; TCRdb's copy has only in-frame clones and leaves some out. The data contain about 54,000 clones, roughly 85% of them seen just once; the ten biggest clones take up just over 3%. The sequenced sample consisted of PBMCs. The receptor source for this set is a woman younger than 30 in good health and CMV-seronegative.

The rearrangement links TRBV9 to TRBJ2-6, with 7 positions matching TRBD1. The V gene's germline CDR1 is SGDLS and CDR2 YYNGEE. The CDR3 runs 17 residues. J gave up 0 bases and V 0 bases, and 3 bases lay outside the gene matches. In nucleotides, the CDR3 is TGTGCCAGCAGCGTAGTTTCAGGGGGCTCTGGGGCCAACGTCCTGACTTTC. It is translated as CASSVVSGGSGANVLTF. Full variable domain (rest looked up from reference TRBV9 and TRBJ2-6): DSGVTQTPKHLITATGQRVTLRCSPRSGDLSVYWYQQSLDQGLQFLIQYYNGEERAKGNILERFSAQQFPDLHSELNLSSLELGDSALYFCASSVVSGGSGANVLTFGAGSRLTVL.

The CDR3 DNA follows: TGTGCCAGCAGTGAAAAGGGGGACAGGGGGCCTGGAAACACCATATATTTT. It codes for CASSEKGDRGPGNTIYF. The chain links TRBV6-1 to TRBJ1-3; 12 bases align to TRBD1. The CDR3 has 17 residues. Germline CDR1 MNHNS, CDR2 SASEGT. J lost 2 bases, V lost 2 bases, and 4 bases had no gene match.

V usage is TRBV30 and J usage is TRBJ1-6; D possibly corresponds to TRBD1 (6 bases). The CDR3 sequence is 13 residues long. From germline, CDR1 is GTSNPN and CDR2 SVGIG (reference sequence). V was cut by 8 bases and J by 9 bases, with 17 bases left in between. CDR3 in DNA: TGTGCCCGGGACGGGGGGCCGGGTTCACCCCTCCACTTT. Amino acid sequence: CARDGGPGSPLHF.

The chain carries TRBV7-8 and TRBJ2-1; 14 bases fit TRBD2. The junction had 10 bases not matched to a gene; V was cut back by 4 bases and J by 8 bases. Germline V lookup: CDR1 SGHVS, CDR2 FQNEAQ. The CDR3 consists of 17 residues. Here the CDR3 DNA reads TGTGCCAGCAGCTCAGGGACTAGCGGGAGAAGGCGGGATGAGCAGTTCTTC. Its translation is CASSSGTSGRRRDEQFF.

This chain links TRBV6-6 with TRBJ2-7; D unresolved. V was pared by 5 bases and J by 2 bases, with 7 bases between. Germline-derived CDR1 and CDR2 are MNHNY and SVGAGI (reference sequence). The CDR3 has 12 residues. CDR3 region: CASSEQAYEQYF. CDR3 nucleotide sequence: TGTGCCAGCAGTGAGCAGGCCTACGAGCAGTACTTC.

This clone occurred a few times. This rearrangement joins TRBV28 to TRBJ1-3, with D uncertain. Germline assignment: CDR1 MDHEN and CDR2 SYDVKM. The V gene lost 4 bases and the J gene lost 6 bases, with 7 bases spanning the gap. The length of the CDR3 is 12 residues. Here the CDR3 reads CASSWGENTIYF. Here the CDR3 DNA reads TGTGCCAGCAGTTGGGGAGAAAACACCATATATTTT.

The chain carries TRBV11-2 and TRBJ1-2; 7 bases are shared with TRBD1. The CDR3 totals 15 residues. The junction had 4 bases not matched to a gene; V was cut back by 1 base and J by 2 bases. Germline V gene data show CDR1 as SGHAT and CDR2 as FQNNGV. The CDR3 loop reads CASSLAQGRNYGYTF. The CDR3 nucleotides are TGTGCCAGCAGCTTAGCACAGGGGCGAAACTATGGCTACACCTTC.